The 30 T cell receptor beta chains listed next were all sequenced from one sample in a study of blood T cell repertoires in COVID-19. Using immunoSEQ multiplex PCR, the repertoire was profiled, and TCRdb retains in-frame clones only, with some absent. The sample carries over 400,000 clones, approximately 83% recorded once. The material sequenced was peripheral blood. These receptor sequences come from a human donor in a cohort sampled during active COVID-19.

The chain couples TRBV4-3 to TRBJ2-7; D gene uncertain. The V end lost 1 base, the J end lost 0 bases, and 13 bases lay between the germline ends. This CDR3 has 16 amino acids. Germline CDR1 LGHNA, CDR2 YSLEER. In DNA form, the CDR3 reads TGCGCCAGCAGCCAAGTTCGACTGTCGAGCTCCTACGAGCAGTACTTC. Protein sequence: CASSQVRLSSSYEQYF.

The chain carries TRBV19 and TRBJ1-1, with a weak D call TRBD1 (5 bases). The ends were cut back, 1 base at V and 1 base at J, with 7 bases in the middle. The CDR3 extends over 14 amino acids. Germline V gives CDR1 LNHDA, CDR2 SQIVND (reference sequence). CDR3 sequence reads: CASSIATGNTEAFF. CDR3 DNA sequence: TGTGCCAGTAGTATAGCAACAGGGAACACTGAAGCTTTCTTT.

CDR3 residues: CASSRTGLAGGSGELFF. CDR3 nucleotide sequence: TGTGCCAGCAGCCGTACCGGACTAGCGGGAGGGTCAGGGGAGCTGTTTTTT. The genes are TRBV7-9 and TRBJ2-2; TRBD2 matches 15 bases. The CDR3 has 17 amino acids. Germline CDR1 and CDR2: SEHNR and FQNEAQ (reference sequence). Unmatched junction bases numbered 9, after V lost 5 bases and J lost 8 bases.

The V call is TRBV7-2, the J call TRBJ1-6; D is perhaps TRBD1 (5 bases). The CDR3 length is 14 residues. Germline V gives CDR1 SGHTA, CDR2 FQGNSA. Between the trimmed V and J ends, which lost 5 bases and 7 bases, there was a span of 12 bases. This CDR3 reads CASSRGSDNSPLHF. The CDR3 region has the DNA TGTGCCAGCAGCCGGGGGAGTGACAATTCACCCCTCCACTTT.

This sequence joins TRBV19 and TRBJ2-7; D perhaps matches TRBD2 (6 bases). Germline-derived CDR1 and CDR2 are LNHDA and SQIVND (reference sequence). CDR3 length: 15 amino acids. Trimming removed 0 bases at V and 0 bases at J, with 9 bases between. CDR3 nucleotide sequence: TGTGCCAGTAGTATAGATTGGGGAGGCTCCTACGAGCAGTACTTC. Amino acid sequence: CASSIDWGGSYEQYF.

A single count supports this clone. The chain has TRBV10-3 and TRBJ1-1, with D tentatively TRBD1 (5 bases). In germline, CDR1 is ENHRY, CDR2 SYGVKD. The V gene lost 6 bases and the J gene lost 4 bases, with 18 bases spanning the gap. The CDR3 sequence is 15 residues long. This CDR3 reads CAIRGPHLQGTEAFF. CDR3 DNA sequence: TGTGCCATCAGGGGTCCGCATCTTCAGGGCACTGAAGCTTTCTTT.

The genes are TRBV30 and TRBJ2-3; perhaps TRBD2 as D (5 bases). V lost 1 base and J 3 bases, leaving 11 bases between the germline ends. Germline assignment: CDR1 GTSNPN and CDR2 SVGIG (reference sequence). CDR3 length equals 14 residues. This chain's CDR3 is CAWSDERGTDTQYF. The CDR3 DNA sequence: TGTGCCTGGAGTGACGAAAGAGGGACAGATACGCAGTATTTT.

The V and J genes are TRBV9 and TRBJ1-2; 7 nucleotides line up with TRBD1. Per the germline V gene, CDR1 is SGDLS and CDR2 is YYNGEE. V dropped 4 bases and J dropped 2; count of bases not matched to a gene: 5. The CDR3 has 14 residues. The CDR3 nucleotides are TGTGCCAGCAGCCCCCAGGGGGGCAACTATGGCTACACCTTC. The encoded protein is CASSPQGGNYGYTF.

The V gene is TRBV4-3, the J gene TRBJ1-1; D gene ambiguous. The CDR3 sequence is 16 residues long. Germline-derived CDR1 and CDR2 are LGHNA and YSLEER. Trimming took 0 bases from V and 4 from J, leaving 15 bases between them. The CDR3 nucleotides are TGCGCCAGCAGCCAAGATTCGTCCGGGATCGGCACTGAAGCTTTCTTT. It codes for CASSQDSSGIGTEAFF.

This clone was seen more than once but under ten times. The genes are TRBV7-6 and TRBJ2-5, with 9 bases identical to TRBD1. CDR1 and CDR2 (germline): SGHVS, FNYEAQ. The junction had 15 bases not matched to a gene; V was cut back by 5 bases and J by 5 bases. This CDR3 is built from 17 residues. The CDR3 DNA sequence: TGTGCCAGCAGCCCCACATCCCCACAGGGGGCCTGGGAGACCCAGTACTTC. Its translation: CASSPTSPQGAWETQYF.

In this sample, this clone turned up a few times. The chain links TRBV7-9 to TRBJ2-1, with 7 bases identical to TRBD2. Germline lookup yields CDR1 SEHNR and CDR2 FQNEAQ (reference sequence). The ends lost 3 bases at V and 7 bases at J; junction bases unmatched: 9. The CDR3 is made up of 15 amino acids. The CDR3 loop is CASSFLAGVNNEQFF. The CDR3 bases are TGTGCCAGCAGCTTTTTGGCGGGAGTAAATAATGAGCAGTTCTTC.

On this clone itself: Other nucleotide sequences from this sample produce the same CDR3. The chain couples TRBV3-1 (or the pseudogene TRBV3-2) to TRBJ1-3; no reliable D call. The CDR3 has 13 residues. CDR1 is LGHDT and CDR2 is YNNKEL in the germline V gene (reference sequence). Trimming stripped 3 bases from V and 4 bases from J, with 7 bases between. CDR3 in amino acids: CASSQGGGNTIYF. The CDR3 DNA reads as TGTGCCAGCAGCCAGGGAGGAGGAAACACCATATATTTT.

The chain employs TRBV11-2 and TRBJ1-1; TRBD1 is a possible D gene (6 bases). Trimming took off 3 bases at V and 4 bases at J, with 18 bases between the two ends. Germline V gene lookup returns CDR1 SGHAT and CDR2 FQNNGV. CDR3 length equals 16 residues. The CDR3 reads CASSFGEPTRGTEAFF. The CDR3 bases are TGTGCCAGCAGCTTCGGGGAGCCGACCAGGGGCACTGAAGCTTTCTTT.

The V gene is TRBV4-2, the J gene TRBJ2-1; TRBD1 matches at 8 bases. Germline CDR1 LGHNA, CDR2 YNFKEQ. The ends lost 3 bases at V and 5 bases at J; junction bases unmatched: 6. This CDR3 is 15 amino acids long. Here the CDR3 DNA reads TGTGCCAGCAGCCAGGACAGGGTACGGAACAATGAGCAGTTCTTC. It encodes CASSQDRVRNNEQFF.

Comments on this clone: At the DNA level, this CDR3 is encoded by other sequences in the same sample as well. This sequence joins TRBV19 and TRBJ1-1, with D possibly matching TRBD1 (5 bases). The V gene's germline CDR1 is LNHDA and CDR2 SQIVND (reference sequence). The CDR3 is made up of 13 amino acids. Trimming pared 6 bases from V and 4 bases from J, leaving 12 bases between. The CDR3 protein is CASSMGRGTEAFF. The CDR3 region has the DNA TGTGCCAGTAGCATGGGAAGGGGCACTGAAGCTTTCTTT.

The chain joins TRBV18 to TRBJ2-7, with TRBD1 as a possible D gene (5 bases). The germline V gene encodes CDR1 KGHSH and CDR2 LQKENI. With 0 bases removed from V and 7 bases from J, the gap between germline ends came to 13 bases. The CDR3 length is 14 residues. CDR3 coding DNA: TGTGCCAGCTCACCACCAGACAGAGGATTGGAGCAGTACTTC. Translation gives CASSPPDRGLEQYF.

For this clone: Other DNA variants within this sample encode the same CDR3. V gene TRBV3-1 (or the pseudogene TRBV3-2) combines with J gene TRBJ2-1, with 7 nucleotides matching TRBD2. CDR3 length equals 16 residues. V was pared by 3 bases and J by 0 bases, with 5 bases of the junction left unmatched. Germline CDR1 reads LGHDT; CDR2 reads YNNKEL (reference sequence). The CDR3 here is CASSHPLAVSYNEQFF. The CDR3 coding sequence is TGTGCCAGCAGCCATCCCCTAGCGGTCTCCTACAATGAGCAGTTCTTC.

The V and J genes are TRBV14 and TRBJ2-7; D remains unclear. The CDR3 loop spans 13 amino acids. V dropped 1 base and J dropped 4 bases, with 8 bases sitting between them. The germline V gene has CDR1 SGHDN and CDR2 FVKESK. In DNA form, the CDR3 reads TGTGCCAGCAGCCAAGTCCCTAGTTACGAGCAGTACTTC. Translating it yields CASSQVPSYEQYF.

The chain links TRBV7-2 to TRBJ2-2; 7 bases are a match to TRBD1. The V gene's germline CDR1 is SGHTA and CDR2 FQGNSA. With 2 bases clipped from V and 4 bases from J, the junction kept 4 bases outside the gene matches. This CDR3 spans 15 amino acids. The CDR3 DNA reads as TGTGCCAGCAGCTTAAACAGGGGAAGCACCGGGGAGCTGTTTTTT. Translating it yields CASSLNRGSTGELFF. Full variable domain (rest looked up from reference TRBV7-2 and TRBJ2-2): GAGVSQSPSNKVTEKGKDVELRCDPISGHTALYWYRQSLGQGLEFLIYFQGNSAPDKSGLPSDRFSAERTGGSVSTLTIQRTQQEDSAVYLCASSLNRGSTGELFFGEGSRLTVL.

The CDR3 nucleotides read TGTGCCAGTAGTATCGGGGCGGGAGCCTACAATGAGCAGTTCTTC. Its translation is CASSIGAGAYNEQFF. The V call is TRBV19, the J call TRBJ2-1, with TRBD2 matching 7 bases. The germline V gene has CDR1 LNHDA and CDR2 SQIVND (reference sequence). The CDR3 spans 15 residues. The V segment lost 3 bases and the J segment 2 bases; nucleotides outside the gene matches: 4.

The chain combines TRBV14 with TRBJ1-2; 12 bases map to TRBD1. V was clipped by 4 bases and J by 8 bases; unmatched bases: 8. The CDR3 has 15 amino acids. Per germline, CDR1 SGHDN and CDR2 FVKESK. CDR3 sequence reads: CASSPGGQGAEGYTF. Here the CDR3 DNA reads TGTGCCAGCAGCCCAGGGGGACAGGGGGCGGAAGGCTACACCTTC.

V and J are TRBV11-2 and TRBJ2-1; TRBD1 matches 9 bases. This CDR3 comprises 14 residues. Trimming at V came to 6 bases and at J to 7 bases, leaving 7 bases not matched to a gene. Germline V gene sequence: CDR1 SGHAT, CDR2 FQNNGV. CDR3 in DNA: TGTGCCAGCAGGTGGACAGGGGAGGGAAATGAGCAGTTCTTC. Amino acids: CASRWTGEGNEQFF. The full variable domain, completed using reference TRBV11-2 and TRBJ2-1, is EAGVAQSPRYKIIEKRQSVAFWCNPISGHATLYWYQQILGQGPKLLIQFQNNGVVDDSQLPKDRFSAERLKGVDSTLKIQPAKLEDSAVYLCASRWTGEGNEQFFGPGTRLTVL.

This rearrangement joins TRBV7-9 to TRBJ1-5; tentative D call: TRBD1 (6 bases). The V end lost 7 bases, the J end lost 4 bases, and 17 bases lay between the germline ends. The CDR3 is 15 amino acids. CDR1 is SEHNR and CDR2 is FQNEAQ in the germline V gene (reference sequence). CDR3 sequence: CASTKSGQLNQPQHF. The CDR3 nucleotides are TGTGCCAGCACCAAAAGCGGACAGTTAAATCAGCCCCAGCATTTT.

This chain joins TRBV5-1 and TRBJ1-1; tentative D call: TRBD1 (6 bases). V lost 4 bases and J lost 7, with 17 bases in between. The CDR3 covers 14 residues. Per the germline V gene, CDR1 is SGHRS and CDR2 is YFSETQ. Here the CDR3 DNA reads TGCGCCAGCAGCCGTACCGGGACACAAAATGAAGCTTTCTTT. This translates into CASSRTGTQNEAFF.

The V and J genes are TRBV25-1 and TRBJ1-2; 7 nucleotides align to TRBD1. V lost 2 bases, J lost 7 bases, and 13 bases stayed unmatched. The germline gives CDR1 MGHDK, CDR2 SYGVNS. CDR3 length equals 16 residues. Here the CDR3 DNA reads TGTGCCAGCAGTGAAGGCCCGGCCAGGGGGGTTGGTGGCTACACCTTC. Translating gives CASSEGPARGVGGYTF.

The chain has TRBV28 and TRBJ2-2; 9 bases map to TRBD2. Germline V gene sequence: CDR1 MDHEN, CDR2 SYDVKM. V lost 8 bases, J lost 3 bases, and 10 bases stayed unmatched. The CDR3 is 16 amino acids. The CDR3 DNA is TGTGCCAGCCGGGCGGGAGGGACACCCCACACCGGGGAGCTGTTTTTT. It specifies CASRAGGTPHTGELFF. The full variable domain, completed using reference TRBV28 and TRBJ2-2, is DVKVTQSSRYLVKRTGEKVFLECVQDMDHENMFWYRQDPGLGLRLIYFSYDVKMKEKGDIPEGYSVSREKKERFSLILESASTNQTSMYLCASRAGGTPHTGELFFGEGSRLTVL.

This rearrangement joins TRBV19 to TRBJ1-1; D is unresolved. V lost 6 bases to trimming and J lost 3 bases, with 11 bases between them. The V gene's germline CDR1 is LNHDA and CDR2 SQIVND (reference sequence). CDR3 length equals 13 residues. The CDR3 DNA sequence: TGTGCCAGTAGAAAAGACGGAGACACTGAAGCTTTCTTT. Residues: CASRKDGDTEAFF.

V is TRBV7-9 and J is TRBJ2-7; the match to TRBD2 covers 10 bases. V shed 4 bases, J shed 5 bases, and the junction held 8 bases outside the gene matches. From germline, CDR1 is SEHNR and CDR2 FQNEAQ (reference sequence). The CDR3 extends over 15 amino acids. This CDR3 is CASSSTSGIGDEQYF. The DNA of the CDR3 is TGTGCCAGCAGCTCAACTAGCGGGATTGGAGACGAGCAGTACTTC.

For this clone: Additional DNA sequences in this sample encode the identical CDR3. The gene calls are TRBV6-5 and TRBJ1-5, with 7 nucleotides matching TRBD1. CDR1 MNHEY and CDR2 SVGAGI come from the germline V gene. The CDR3 spans 13 residues. The V segment lost 6 bases and the J segment 7 bases; nucleotides outside the gene matches: 6. CDR3 DNA sequence: TGTGCCAGCAGCCCGACAGGGAACCAGCCCCAGCATTTT. It encodes CASSPTGNQPQHF.

This sequence joins TRBV5-1 and TRBJ2-2; 7 nucleotides match TRBD1. J was trimmed by 12 bases and V by 3 bases; bases with no gene match: 17. Germline assignment: CDR1 SGHRS and CDR2 YFSETQ. The CDR3 covers 16 residues. The CDR3 region has the DNA TGCGCCAGCAGCTCTCGGTACAGGGGAGATCGGGAAAAGCTGTTTTTT. It specifies CASSSRYRGDREKLFF.